Presented here are 32 T cell receptor beta chains from one specimen sequenced in a study of blood T cell repertoires in COVID-19. Data came from immunoSEQ multiplex PCR; TCRdb stores just in-frame clones and leaves some out. The sample comprises roughly 290,000 clones, roughly 84% of which are singletons, and roughly 0.94% rests with the top ten. The sample was peripheral blood. The receptors here all came from a human donor with COVID-19, enrolled during active disease. The donor label of this sample is uncertain.

The V and J genes are TRBV4-2 and TRBJ1-5; D gene uncertain. CDR3 length equals 16 residues. Germline V gene sequence: CDR1 LGHNA, CDR2 YNFKEQ. V was clipped by 0 bases and J by 0 bases, with 9 bases between them. The CDR3, as DNA: TGTGCCAGCAGCCAAGAAACGGTGAATAGCAATCAGCCCCAGCATTTT. It is translated as CASSQETVNSNQPQHF.

The chain is built from TRBV9 and TRBJ1-2; 10 nucleotides line up with TRBD1. V shed 2 bases, J shed 8 bases, and the junction held 21 bases outside the gene matches. The CDR3 is 19 amino acids. Germline V CDR1 and CDR2: SGDLS, YYNGEE. The CDR3 coding sequence is TGTGCCAGCAGCGTTGCCACCCGGACAGGGGGTGTACCGGGGTACGGCTACACCTTC. Protein: CASSVATRTGGVPGYGYTF. The full variable domain, with the rest looked up from reference TRBV9 and TRBJ1-2, is DSGVTQTPKHLITATGQRVTLRCSPRSGDLSVYWYQQSLDQGLQFLIQYYNGEERAKGNILERFSAQQFPDLHSELNLSSLELGDSALYFCASSVATRTGGVPGYGYTFGSGTRLTVV.

The genes are TRBV11-1 and TRBJ1-1, with 8 bases identical to TRBD1. The CDR3 runs 15 residues. Germline V gives CDR1 SGHAT, CDR2 FQDESV (reference sequence). The V segment lost 6 bases and the J segment 0 bases; nucleotides outside the gene matches: 6. CDR3 protein: CASRLQGGMNTEAFF. CDR3 DNA sequence: TGTGCCAGCAGGCTACAGGGGGGGATGAACACTGAAGCTTTCTTT.

Written as DNA, the CDR3 is TGTGCCAGTAGTGTCGGGGGTTATAGTCGAGAGACCCAGTACTTC. Translation gives CASSVGGYSRETQYF. The chain employs TRBV19 and TRBJ2-5; tentatively, D is TRBD2 (6 bases). V gave up 5 bases and J gave up 4 bases, with 17 bases separating them. Germline values: CDR1 LNHDA, CDR2 SQIVND (reference sequence). This CDR3 spans 15 amino acids.

The gene calls are TRBV28 and TRBJ2-3; D perhaps matches TRBD2 (7 bases). Germline-derived CDR1 and CDR2 are MDHEN and SYDVKM. The CDR3 length is 15 residues. Trimming removed 5 bases from V and 9 bases from J, with 21 bases in between. Here the CDR3 reads CASSPPPGGGDTQYF. For the CDR3, the DNA is TGTGCCAGCAGTCCCCCCCCTGGGGGGGGCGACACGCAGTATTTT.

In regard to this clone: A junction boundary mismatches the germline segment, possibly from a read error. The J gene is TRBJ2-5, the V gene TRBV7-7, with a weak D call TRBD1 (5 bases). The V gene's germline CDR1 is SSHAT and CDR2 FNYEAQ (reference sequence). The CDR3 contains 15 residues. CDR3 sequence reads: CASSFRFTGQETQYF. In DNA, the CDR3 is TGTGCTAGCAGCTTTCGGTTCACAGGACAAGAGACCCAGTACTTC.

The chain carries TRBV11-2 and TRBJ2-5; D is unclear. V was shortened by 3 bases and J by 5 bases, with 13 bases between the two germline ends. The CDR3 loop spans 14 amino acids. Per germline, CDR1 SGHAT and CDR2 FQNNGV. The CDR3 sequence: CASSFSYVGETQYF. The CDR3 DNA reads as TGTGCCAGCAGCTTTAGTTACGTCGGGGAGACCCAGTACTTC.

This clone was found many times. The chain is built from TRBV6-2 or TRBV6-3 and TRBJ1-5; D possibly corresponds to TRBD1 (6 bases). This CDR3 is built from 14 residues. Trimming shortened V by 3 bases and J by 7 bases, and 13 bases separated the two germline ends. Per the germline V gene, CDR1 is MNHEY and CDR2 is SVGEGT. The CDR3 DNA sequence: TGTGCCAGCAGTTATTGGACAGCTGGCCAGCCCCAGCATTTT. Encoded protein: CASSYWTAGQPQHF.

Of note for this clone: This CDR3 is also generated by other DNA sequences in the sample. This chain links TRBV10-3 with TRBJ2-2; 8 nucleotides agree with TRBD1. The CDR3 runs 14 residues. V was pared by 2 bases and J by 4 bases, with 0 bases of the junction left unmatched. The germline V gene encodes CDR1 ENHRY and CDR2 SYGVKD. The CDR3 sequence: CAISEGQGTGELFF. CDR3 DNA sequence: TGTGCCATCAGTGAGGGACAGGGCACCGGGGAGCTGTTTTTT.

To note about this clone: Other DNA sequences in this specimen translate into the identical CDR3. The V gene is TRBV4-3, the J gene TRBJ2-7; 8 nucleotides align to TRBD2. CDR3 length equals 16 residues. The germline V gene has CDR1 LGHNA and CDR2 YSLEER. With V trimmed by 0 bases and J by 3 bases, 7 bases remained unmatched. The chain's CDR3 is CASSQDRTSGSYEQYF. CDR3 nucleotides: TGCGCCAGCAGCCAAGATCGAACTAGCGGAAGCTACGAGCAGTACTTC.

The CDR3 DNA reads as TGTGCCAGCAGCTTAAAGGGAGGCTCCCAGCCCCAGCATTTT. It yields the protein CASSLKGGSQPQHF. The V and J genes are TRBV7-3 and TRBJ1-5; no firm D call. The CDR3 runs to 14 residues. The germline V gene has CDR1 SGHTA and CDR2 FQGTGA. With 1 base removed from V and 7 bases from J, the gap between germline ends came to 11 bases.

The gene calls are TRBV7-8 and TRBJ1-4; TRBD1 aligns across 8 bases. The V segment lost 8 bases and the J segment 6 bases; nucleotides outside the gene matches: 8. CDR1 is SGHVS, CDR2 FQNEAQ, per germline. The length of the CDR3 is 14 residues. The CDR3 reads CASRRVDRDEKLFF. The CDR3 nucleotides read TGTGCCAGCCGCCGGGTGGACAGGGATGAAAAACTGTTTTTT.

The chain is built from TRBV6-2 or TRBV6-3 and TRBJ1-2; no clear D. The CDR3 length is 14 residues. Trimming removed 0 bases at V and 8 bases at J, with 13 bases between. Germline V gene sequence: CDR1 MNHEY, CDR2 SVGEGT. DNA for the CDR3: TGTGCCAGCAGTTACTCGAACGAGGTTCGGGGCTACACCTTC. Translated: CASSYSNEVRGYTF.

This clone was seen more than once but under ten times. The chain recombines TRBV7-9 with TRBJ1-4, with D unclear. The CDR3 totals 13 residues. The germline V and J ends were trimmed by 5 bases and 5 bases, with 9 bases remaining between them. Germline CDR1 is SEHNR and CDR2 is FQNEAQ (reference sequence). The CDR3 reads CASSAAVNEKLFF. CDR3 sequence (DNA): TGTGCCAGCAGCGCGGCGGTAAATGAAAAACTGTTTTTT.

On this clone itself: The junction and the germline gene differ at one end; a read error may be behind it. The chain uses TRBV19 and TRBJ1-5; 9 bases fit TRBD1. The CDR3 contains 16 residues. Germline V lookup: CDR1 LNHDA, CDR2 SQIVND (reference sequence). CDR3 sequence reads: CASSRDRDWTDQPQHF. The CDR3 nucleotides read TGTGCCAGCAGTAGGGACAGGGATTGGACCGATCAGCCCCAGCATTTT.

In DNA, the CDR3 is TGCGCCAGCAGCTCCTTGACGACGGGGGCAGATACGCAGTATTTT. Protein product: CASSSLTTGADTQYF. The rearrangement links TRBV5-1 to TRBJ2-3; D may be TRBD2 (6 bases). The CDR3 runs 15 residues. Germline V lookup: CDR1 SGHRS, CDR2 YFSETQ. V lost 3 bases and J lost 4, with 15 bases in between.

Only one count was recorded for this clone. This chain connects TRBV18 to TRBJ1-1; 8 bases fit TRBD1. The germline V gene has CDR1 KGHSH and CDR2 LQKENI. V gave up 6 bases and J gave up 3 bases; unmatched junction bases: 6. The CDR3 has 14 amino acids. The chain's CDR3 is CASSSTGVDTEAFF. The CDR3 bases are TGTGCCAGCTCTTCGACAGGGGTGGACACTGAAGCTTTCTTT.

The rearrangement joins TRBV11-1 to TRBJ1-6, with D unclear. Germline CDR1 is SGHAT and CDR2 is FQDESV (reference sequence). The CDR3 contains 14 residues. Trimming took off 2 bases at V and 7 bases at J, with 9 bases between the two ends. The CDR3 sequence: CASSLQASNSPLHF. CDR3 sequence (DNA): TGTGCCAGCAGCTTACAGGCTTCAAATTCACCCCTCCACTTT.

This sequence joins TRBV2 and TRBJ1-5; TRBD1 agrees at 7 bases. With V trimmed by 4 bases and J by 4 bases, 4 bases remained unmatched. Germline assignment: CDR1 SNHLY and CDR2 FYNNEI. This CDR3 spans 14 amino acids. CDR3 region: CASSALQGNQPQHF. DNA for the CDR3: TGTGCCAGCAGTGCCCTACAGGGGAATCAGCCCCAGCATTTT. The entire variable domain, with the rest obtained from reference TRBV2 and TRBJ1-5, is as follows: EPEVTQTPSHQVTQMGQEVILRCVPISNHLYFYWYRQILGQKVEFLVSFYNNEISEKSEIFDDQFSVERPDGSNFTLKIRSTKLEDSAMYFCASSALQGNQPQHFGDGTRLSIL.

This clone occurred a few times. The rearrangement joins TRBV28 to TRBJ1-1, with D possibly TRBD1 on 5 matching bases. This CDR3 contains 13 residues. CDR1 MDHEN and CDR2 SYDVKM come from the germline V gene. Trimming left V 6 bases short and J 11 bases short, with 19 bases between. The CDR3 sequence is CASSSGLPEEAFF. The CDR3 nucleotides read TGTGCCAGCAGCTCGGGACTCCCGGAGGAGGCTTTCTTT.

The chain has TRBV2 and TRBJ2-7; 8 nucleotides match TRBD1. The CDR3 has 14 residues. The germline V gene encodes CDR1 SNHLY and CDR2 FYNNEI. The V segment lost 4 bases and the J segment 4 bases; nucleotides outside the gene matches: 6. The DNA for the CDR3 is TGTGCCAGCAGTGGACAGGGGCGCCTGTACGAGCAGTACTTC. Its protein product is CASSGQGRLYEQYF.

This chain connects TRBV5-1 to TRBJ1-1, with D unclear. The CDR3 has 12 residues. The germline V gene encodes CDR1 SGHRS and CDR2 YFSETQ. Trimming removed 4 bases at V and 11 bases at J, with 15 bases between. CDR3 sequence (DNA): TGCGCCAGCAGCCCCGAGGGCGTCGGGGCTTTCTTT. The encoded protein is CASSPEGVGAFF.

The rearrangement uses TRBV13 and TRBJ1-6; 8 bases line up with TRBD1. Germline lookup yields CDR1 PRHDT and CDR2 FYEKMQ (reference sequence). V lost 0 bases, J lost 7 bases, and 2 bases stayed unmatched. The CDR3 is 15 residues long. Written as DNA, the CDR3 is TGTGCCAGCAGCTTAGGCACAGGGGGAAATTCACCCCTCCACTTT. This encodes CASSLGTGGNSPLHF.

The V call is TRBV7-3, the J call TRBJ2-1, with TRBD2 identical over 13 bases. With 4 bases clipped from V and 2 bases from J, the junction kept 5 bases outside the gene matches. The CDR3 runs to 17 residues. Germline CDR1 is SGHTA and CDR2 is FQGTGA. The CDR3 region has the DNA TGTGCCAGCAGCTCGGGACTAGCGGGACGTACCTACAATGAGCAGTTCTTC. This gives the protein CASSSGLAGRTYNEQFF.

The chain couples TRBV5-4 to TRBJ2-1, with 10 bases identical to TRBD2. Germline V gene lookup returns CDR1 SGHNT and CDR2 YYREEE (reference sequence). With V trimmed by 5 bases and J by 9 bases, 5 bases remained unmatched. The CDR3 totals 13 residues. This CDR3 reads CASSLAGVGEQFF. The DNA of the CDR3 is TGTGCCAGCAGTCTAGCGGGAGTGGGTGAGCAGTTCTTC.

The genes are TRBV6-6 and TRBJ2-1; 9 bases agree with TRBD2. CDR3 length: 16 residues. Germline V lookup: CDR1 MNHNY, CDR2 SVGAGI (reference sequence). The V and J ends lost 6 bases and 5 bases, in that order; junction bases with no gene match: 11. The CDR3 nucleotides are TGTGCCAGCAGGGCCCTTATGGCGGGAGGGAACAATGAGCAGTTCTTC. Its protein is CASRALMAGGNNEQFF.

The chain recombines TRBV28 with TRBJ1-2; TRBD1 matches 8 bases. Trimming removed 3 bases from V and 7 bases from J; junction bases left unmatched: 4. Germline CDR1 MDHEN, CDR2 SYDVKM. The length of the CDR3 is 13 residues. The chain's CDR3 is CASSFRTGTGYTF. In DNA, the CDR3 is TGTGCCAGCAGTTTCCGGACAGGGACTGGCTACACCTTC.

V is TRBV11-2 and J is TRBJ1-4; 9 bases align to TRBD1. Trimming cost V 5 bases and J 12 bases; bases outside gene matches: 13. This CDR3 contains 15 residues. Germline CDR1 SGHAT, CDR2 FQNNGV. CDR3 protein: CASSPRTGGMGELFF. CDR3 bases: TGTGCCAGCAGCCCCCGAACAGGGGGCATGGGTGAACTGTTTTTT.

The rearrangement links TRBV4-1 to TRBJ1-1; TRBD1 matches at 12 bases. V dropped 4 bases and J dropped 1; count of bases not matched to a gene: 13. The length of the CDR3 is 19 residues. CDR1 and CDR2 (germline): MGHRA, YSYEKL. CDR3 in DNA: TGCGCCAGCAGCCGAATTTCCGGGACAGGGGGCTTTGAGAACACTGAAGCTTTCTTT. This translates into CASSRISGTGGFENTEAFF.

This clone was counted only a few times. The V gene is TRBV2, the J gene TRBJ2-6; a possible D gene is TRBD2 (5 bases). Trimming took off 4 bases at V and 0 bases at J, with 7 bases between the two ends. Germline CDR1 is SNHLY and CDR2 is FYNNEI. The CDR3 loop spans 15 amino acids. The CDR3 DNA reads as TGTGCCAGCAGTGCGAGGGTCTCTGGGGCCAACGTCCTGACTTTC. This translates into CASSARVSGANVLTF.

This clone was observed a single time. The chain links TRBV28 to TRBJ1-2; no reliable D call. Trimming stripped 2 bases from V and 1 base from J, with 8 bases between. CDR3 size: 14 residues. Germline assignment: CDR1 MDHEN and CDR2 SYDVKM. The CDR3 nucleotides read TGTGCCAGCAGTTTAAACTCCTATAACTATGGCTACACCTTC. Residues: CASSLNSYNYGYTF.

The chain couples TRBV18 to TRBJ1-5, with 9 bases lining up with TRBD1. This CDR3 region has 14 residues. Per germline, CDR1 KGHSH and CDR2 LQKENI. Germline trimming cut 3 bases from V and 7 bases from J; bases unmatched to any gene: 4. CDR3 DNA: TGTGCCAGCTCACCGGACAGGGGAAGGCAGCCCCAGCATTTT. As protein: CASSPDRGRQPQHF.